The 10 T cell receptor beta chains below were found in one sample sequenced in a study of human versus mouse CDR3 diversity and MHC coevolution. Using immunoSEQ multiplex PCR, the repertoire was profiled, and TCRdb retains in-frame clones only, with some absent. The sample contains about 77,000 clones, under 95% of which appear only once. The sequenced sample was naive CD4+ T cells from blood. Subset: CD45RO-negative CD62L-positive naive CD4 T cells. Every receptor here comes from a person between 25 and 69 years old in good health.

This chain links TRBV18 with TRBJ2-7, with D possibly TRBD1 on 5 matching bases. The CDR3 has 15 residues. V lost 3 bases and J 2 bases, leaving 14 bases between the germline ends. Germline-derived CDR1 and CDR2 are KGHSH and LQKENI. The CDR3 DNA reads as TGTGCCAGCTCACCCCTCGACAGTATAGCCTACGAGCAGTACTTC. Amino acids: CASSPLDSIAYEQYF.

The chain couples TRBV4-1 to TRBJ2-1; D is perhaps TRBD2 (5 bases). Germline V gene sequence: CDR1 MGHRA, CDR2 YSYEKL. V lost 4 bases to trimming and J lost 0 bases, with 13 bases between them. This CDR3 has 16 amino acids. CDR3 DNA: TGCGCCAGCAGCCGAGGACTGTTGAGCTCCTACAATGAGCAGTTCTTC. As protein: CASSRGLLSSYNEQFF.

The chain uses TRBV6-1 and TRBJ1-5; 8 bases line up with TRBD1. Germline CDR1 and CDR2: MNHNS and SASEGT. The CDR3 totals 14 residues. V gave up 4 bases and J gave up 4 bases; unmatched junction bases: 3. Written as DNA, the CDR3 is TGTGCCAGCAGTGCCCGGACAGGGAATCAGCCCCAGCATTTT. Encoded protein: CASSARTGNQPQHF.

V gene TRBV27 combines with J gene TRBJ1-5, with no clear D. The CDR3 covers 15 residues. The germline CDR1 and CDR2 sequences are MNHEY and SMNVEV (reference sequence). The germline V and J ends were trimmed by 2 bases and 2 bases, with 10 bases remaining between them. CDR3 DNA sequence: TGTGCCAGCAGTTTACACCGGGAAGGCAATCAGCCCCAGCATTTT. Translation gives CASSLHREGNQPQHF.

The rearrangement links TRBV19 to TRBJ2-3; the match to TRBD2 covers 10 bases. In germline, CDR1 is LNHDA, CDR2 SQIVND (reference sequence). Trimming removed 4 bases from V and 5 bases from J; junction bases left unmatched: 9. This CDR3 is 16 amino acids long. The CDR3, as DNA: TGTGCCAGTAGTACGATCCTAGCGGGAGTGAGAGATACGCAGTATTTT. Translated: CASSTILAGVRDTQYF. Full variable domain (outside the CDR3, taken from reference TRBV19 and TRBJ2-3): DGGITQSPKYLFRKEGQNVTLSCEQNLNHDAMYWYRQDPGQGLRLIYYSQIVNDFQKGDIAEGYSVSREKKESFPLTVTSAQKNPTAFYLCASSTILAGVRDTQYFGPGTRLTVL.

CDR3 protein: CASSQAGRELNEQYF. CDR3 DNA sequence: TGCGCCAGCAGCCAAGCAGGGCGGGAGTTAAACGAGCAGTACTTC. The chain couples TRBV4-1 to TRBJ2-5; 7 nucleotides agree with TRBD2. The end of the DNA is better explained by TRBJ2-7, so the J call may be wrong. CDR1 MGHRA and CDR2 YSYEKL come from the germline V gene. CDR3 length: 15 residues.

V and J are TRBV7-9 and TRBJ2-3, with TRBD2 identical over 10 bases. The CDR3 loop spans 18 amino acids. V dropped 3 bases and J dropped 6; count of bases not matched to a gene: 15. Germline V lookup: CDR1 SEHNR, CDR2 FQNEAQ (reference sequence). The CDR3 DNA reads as TGTGCCAGCAGCTTTAATATCGGCGAGCGGGGGGGCTACGATACGCAGTATTTT. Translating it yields CASSFNIGERGGYDTQYF.

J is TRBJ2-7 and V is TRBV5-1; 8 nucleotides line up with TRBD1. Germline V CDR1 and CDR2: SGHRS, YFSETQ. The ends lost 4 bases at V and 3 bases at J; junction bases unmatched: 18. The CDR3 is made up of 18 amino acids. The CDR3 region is CASSPKTTGTGFNYEQYF. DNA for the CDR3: TGCGCCAGCAGCCCCAAAACCACTGGGACAGGTTTCAACTACGAGCAGTACTTC.

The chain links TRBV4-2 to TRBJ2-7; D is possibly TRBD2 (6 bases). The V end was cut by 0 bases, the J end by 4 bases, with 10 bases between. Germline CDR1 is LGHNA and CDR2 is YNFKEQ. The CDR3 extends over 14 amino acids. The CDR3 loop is CASSQDAAGYEQYF. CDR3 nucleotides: TGTGCCAGCAGCCAAGATGCTGCGGGATACGAGCAGTACTTC.

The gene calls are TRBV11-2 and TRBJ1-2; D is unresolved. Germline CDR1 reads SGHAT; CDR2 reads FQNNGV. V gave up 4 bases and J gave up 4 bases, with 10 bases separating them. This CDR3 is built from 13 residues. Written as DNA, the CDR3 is TGTGCCAGCAGCTCGTTGAGGGCCTATGGCTACACCTTC. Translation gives CASSSLRAYGYTF. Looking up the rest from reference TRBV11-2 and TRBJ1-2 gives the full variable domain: EAGVAQSPRYKIIEKRQSVAFWCNPISGHATLYWYQQILGQGPKLLIQFQNNGVVDDSQLPKDRFSAERLKGVDSTLKIQPAKLEDSAVYLCASSSLRAYGYTFGSGTRLTVV.